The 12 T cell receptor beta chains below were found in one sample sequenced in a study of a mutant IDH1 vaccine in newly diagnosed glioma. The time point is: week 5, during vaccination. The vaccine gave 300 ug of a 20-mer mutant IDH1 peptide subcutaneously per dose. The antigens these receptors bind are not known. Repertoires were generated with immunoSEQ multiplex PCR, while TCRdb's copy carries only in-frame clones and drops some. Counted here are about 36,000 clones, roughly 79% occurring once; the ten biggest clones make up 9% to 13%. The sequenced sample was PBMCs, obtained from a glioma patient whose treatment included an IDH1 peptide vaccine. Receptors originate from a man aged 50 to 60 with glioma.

The chain's CDR3 is CASSLERNGYGYTF. The CDR3 DNA reads TGTGCCAGCAGCTTGGAAAGAAATGGCTATGGCTACACCTTC. This chain joins TRBV13 and TRBJ1-2; D gene uncertain. The CDR3 loop spans 14 amino acids. V was trimmed by 3 bases and J by 4 bases, leaving 12 bases between them. Germline-derived CDR1 and CDR2 are PRHDT and FYEKMQ (reference sequence). Supplemented by reference TRBV13 and TRBJ1-2, the full variable domain reads AAGVIQSPRHLIKEKRETATLKCYPIPRHDTVYWYQQGPGQDPQFLISFYEKMQSDKGSIPDRFSAQQFSDYHSELNMSSLELGDSALYFCASSLERNGYGYTFGSGTRLTVV.

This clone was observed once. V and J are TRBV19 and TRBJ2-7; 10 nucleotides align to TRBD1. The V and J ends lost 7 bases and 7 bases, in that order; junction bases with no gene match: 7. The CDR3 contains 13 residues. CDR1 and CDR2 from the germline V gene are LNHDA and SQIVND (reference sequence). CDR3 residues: CASKGQGRREQYF. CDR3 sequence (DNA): TGTGCCAGTAAGGGACAGGGGCGTCGTGAGCAGTACTTC.

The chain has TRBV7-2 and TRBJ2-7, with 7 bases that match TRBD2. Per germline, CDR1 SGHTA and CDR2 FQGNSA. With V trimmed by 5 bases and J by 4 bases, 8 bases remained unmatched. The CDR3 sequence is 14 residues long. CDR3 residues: CASSVGLGSYEQYF. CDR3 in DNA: TGTGCCAGCAGCGTCGGACTAGGCAGTTACGAGCAGTACTTC.

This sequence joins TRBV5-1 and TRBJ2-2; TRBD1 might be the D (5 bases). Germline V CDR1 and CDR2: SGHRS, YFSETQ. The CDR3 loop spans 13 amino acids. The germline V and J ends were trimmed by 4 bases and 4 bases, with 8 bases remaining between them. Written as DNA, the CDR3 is TGCGCCAGCAGCGTTGACAGCACCGGGGAGCTGTTTTTT. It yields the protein CASSVDSTGELFF.

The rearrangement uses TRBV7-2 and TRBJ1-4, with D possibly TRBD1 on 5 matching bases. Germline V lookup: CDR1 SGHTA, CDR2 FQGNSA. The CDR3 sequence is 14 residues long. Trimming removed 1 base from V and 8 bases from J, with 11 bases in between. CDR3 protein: CASSLGGVGEKLFF. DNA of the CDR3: TGTGCCAGCAGCTTAGGGGGGGTTGGCGAAAAACTGTTTTTT.

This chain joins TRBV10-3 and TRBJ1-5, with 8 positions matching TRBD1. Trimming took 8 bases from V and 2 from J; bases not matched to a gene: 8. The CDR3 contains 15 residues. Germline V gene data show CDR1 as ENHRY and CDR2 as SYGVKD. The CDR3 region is CAIRGQGGGNQPQHF. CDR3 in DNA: TGTGCCATCCGTGGACAGGGTGGCGGCAATCAGCCCCAGCATTTT.

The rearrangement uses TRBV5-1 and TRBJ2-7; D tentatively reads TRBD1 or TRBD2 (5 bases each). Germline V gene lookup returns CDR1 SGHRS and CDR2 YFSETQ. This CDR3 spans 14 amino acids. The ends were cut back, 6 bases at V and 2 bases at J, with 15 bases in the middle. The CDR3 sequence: CASNPGTVTYEQYF. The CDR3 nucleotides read TGCGCCAGCAACCCCGGGACCGTGACCTACGAGCAGTACTTC.

CDR3 amino acids: CASSVEGRAQQYF. In nucleotides, the CDR3 is TGTGCCAGCAGTGTGGAGGGCCGGGCCCAGCAGTACTTC. The gene calls are TRBV2 and TRBJ2-7, with D possibly being TRBD2 (6 bases). The CDR3 covers 13 residues. Germline V gene lookup returns CDR1 SNHLY and CDR2 FYNNEI. Trimming left V 4 bases short and J 8 bases short, with 15 bases between.

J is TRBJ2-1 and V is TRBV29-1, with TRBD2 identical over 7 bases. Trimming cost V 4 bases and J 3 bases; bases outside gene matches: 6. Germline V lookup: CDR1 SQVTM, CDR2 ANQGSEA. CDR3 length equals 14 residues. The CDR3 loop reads CSVVRDYNYNEQFF. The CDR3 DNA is TGCAGCGTTGTTCGGGACTACAACTACAATGAGCAGTTCTTC.

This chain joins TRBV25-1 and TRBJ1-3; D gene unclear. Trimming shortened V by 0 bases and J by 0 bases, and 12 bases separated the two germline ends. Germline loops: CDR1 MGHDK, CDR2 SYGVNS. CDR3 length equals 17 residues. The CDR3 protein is CASSEYGSYSSGNTIYF. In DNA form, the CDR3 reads TGTGCCAGCAGTGAATACGGCAGCTATAGCTCTGGAAACACCATATATTTT.

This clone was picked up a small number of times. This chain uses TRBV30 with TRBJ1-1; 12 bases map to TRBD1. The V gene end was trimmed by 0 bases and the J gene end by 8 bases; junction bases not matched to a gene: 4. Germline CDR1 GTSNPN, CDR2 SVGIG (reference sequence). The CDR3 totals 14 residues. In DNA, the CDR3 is TGTGCCTGGAGTGTACTGGGACAGGGGGCGGAAGCTTTCTTT. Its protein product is CAWSVLGQGAEAFF.

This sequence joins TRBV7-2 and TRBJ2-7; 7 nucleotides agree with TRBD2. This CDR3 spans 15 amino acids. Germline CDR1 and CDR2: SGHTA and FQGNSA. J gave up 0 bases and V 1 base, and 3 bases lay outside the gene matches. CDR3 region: CASSLDGGGSYEQYF. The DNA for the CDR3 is TGTGCCAGCAGCTTAGACGGCGGGGGCTCCTACGAGCAGTACTTC.